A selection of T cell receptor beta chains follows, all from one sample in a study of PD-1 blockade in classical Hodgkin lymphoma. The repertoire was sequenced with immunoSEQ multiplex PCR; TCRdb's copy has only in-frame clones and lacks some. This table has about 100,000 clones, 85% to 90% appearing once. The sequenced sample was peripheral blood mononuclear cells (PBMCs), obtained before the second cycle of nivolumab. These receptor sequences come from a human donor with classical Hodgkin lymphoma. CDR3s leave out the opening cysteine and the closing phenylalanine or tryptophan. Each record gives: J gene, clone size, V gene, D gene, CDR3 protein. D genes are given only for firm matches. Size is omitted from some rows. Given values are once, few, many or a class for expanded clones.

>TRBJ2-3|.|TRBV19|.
ASSISGDLLTDTQY
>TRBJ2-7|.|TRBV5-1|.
ASSPLAANYEQY
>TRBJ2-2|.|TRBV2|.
ASSEGRGLGTGELF
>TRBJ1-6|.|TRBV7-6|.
ASSLGGRRNSPLH
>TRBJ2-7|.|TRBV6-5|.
ASSYVDEQY
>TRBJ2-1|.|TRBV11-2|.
ASSPGAYNEQF
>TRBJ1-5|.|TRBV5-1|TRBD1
ASSIDRGGQPQH
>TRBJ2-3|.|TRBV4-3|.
ASSQDISGGGRRTDTQY
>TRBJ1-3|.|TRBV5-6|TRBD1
ASRMGQSRFGNTIY
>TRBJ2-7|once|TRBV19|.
ASSIGQHSYEQY
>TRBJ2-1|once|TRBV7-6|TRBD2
ASSLVLSRGGGNEQF
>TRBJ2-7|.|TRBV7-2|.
ASSLGGGRDSYEQY
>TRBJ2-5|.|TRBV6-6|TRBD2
ASSYSVAGGGETQY
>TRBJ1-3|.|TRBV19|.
ASSIEAVSGNTIY
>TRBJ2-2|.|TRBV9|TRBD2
ASSVQTGTTSGGTGELF
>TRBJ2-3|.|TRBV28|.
ASRDGRTDTQY
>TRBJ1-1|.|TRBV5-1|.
ASSLALQGMEAF
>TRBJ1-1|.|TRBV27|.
ASSSFRNTEAF
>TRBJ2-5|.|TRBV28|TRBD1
ASSPGRDSLQETQY
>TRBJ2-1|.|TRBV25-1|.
ASSDPGYTGNEQF
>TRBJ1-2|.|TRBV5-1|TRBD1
ASSRGTGINYGYT
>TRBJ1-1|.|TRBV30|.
AWIRTAMNTEAF
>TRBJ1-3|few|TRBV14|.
ASSARLVGNTIY
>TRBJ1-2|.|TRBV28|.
ATGGHGYT
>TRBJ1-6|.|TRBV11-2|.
ASSLFYDRPNSPLH
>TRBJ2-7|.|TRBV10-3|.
AISESLYEQY
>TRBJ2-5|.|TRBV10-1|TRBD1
ASSSGTGGQQETQY
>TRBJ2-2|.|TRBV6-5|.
ASSKALNTGELF
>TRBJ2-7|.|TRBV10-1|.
ASSDHRGTYEQY
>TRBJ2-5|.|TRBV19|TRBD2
ASSIWSGEETQY
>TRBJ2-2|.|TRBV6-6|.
ASNTGPGNTGELF
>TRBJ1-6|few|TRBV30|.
AWSVQGLPSPLH
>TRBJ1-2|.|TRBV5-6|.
ASSLDYYGYT
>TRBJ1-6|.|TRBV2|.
ASTQGLGGNSPLH
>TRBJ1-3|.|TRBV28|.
ASSLSRNSGNTIY
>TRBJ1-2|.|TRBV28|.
ASSSQWGADGYT
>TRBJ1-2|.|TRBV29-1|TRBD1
SAINQGGGYT
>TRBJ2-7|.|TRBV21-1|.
ASSPAPDFDPYEQY
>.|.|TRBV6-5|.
ASSPTGATYEQY
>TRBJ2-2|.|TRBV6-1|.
ASSERVETGELF
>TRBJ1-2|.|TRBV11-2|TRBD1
ASSLTVGTGVGYT
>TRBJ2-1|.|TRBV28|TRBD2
ASRGLARRDEQF
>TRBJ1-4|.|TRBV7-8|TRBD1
ASSLAQGAREKLF
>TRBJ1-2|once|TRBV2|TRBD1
ASSQTGGAMHYGYT
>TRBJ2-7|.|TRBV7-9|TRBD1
ASTTQGLGDEQY
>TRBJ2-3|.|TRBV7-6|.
ASSLVRGDTQY
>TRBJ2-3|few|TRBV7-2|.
ASSPEGFLTDTQY
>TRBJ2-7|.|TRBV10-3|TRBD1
AITIPGQGRNEQY
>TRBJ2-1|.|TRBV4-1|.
ASSQDSVSGYNEQF
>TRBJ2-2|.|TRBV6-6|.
ASSPSDGPHRELF
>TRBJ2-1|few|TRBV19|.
ASGGSSYNEQF
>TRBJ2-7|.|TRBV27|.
ASGPNSYEQY
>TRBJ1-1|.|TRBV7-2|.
ASSPWGGDTEAF